This is a list of T cell receptor beta chains from one sample in a study of T cell responses to AZD1222 COVID-19 vaccine. Method: immunoSEQ multiplex PCR; TCRdb's copy keeps in-frame clones and lacks some. The top ten clones hold around 10% of a sample with around 170,000 clones, roughly 88% of them seen once. This specimen consisted of peripheral blood, obtained 28 days after the second AZD1222 dose. Receptors were obtained from an adult who received the AZD1222 COVID-19 vaccine. Both conserved end residues are part of each CDR3.

TRBJ2-1,15,TRBV6-5,CASTLAGGPGNEQFF
TRBJ2-1,15,TRBV11-3,CASSLRGGFEYEQFF
TRBJ1-1,15,TRBV9,CASSPRQALNTEAFF
TRBJ1-2,16,TRBV3-1/TRBV3-2,CASSQGSQGPNYGYTF
TRBJ1-1,18,TRBV11-1,CASSLARRGGIFGPEAFF
TRBJ1-1,15,TRBV14,CASSSWDFSGTEAFF
TRBJ2-3,14,TRBV6-2/TRBV6-3,CASSDRTFTDTQYF
TRBJ2-2,16,TRBV5-1,CASSALGTTNTGELFF
TRBJ1-5,16,TRBV28,CASSPRGGGSNQPQHF
TRBJ1-1,13,TRBV2,CASSGSVVAEAFF
TRBJ2-7,13,TRBV6-5,CASLGQNSYEQYF
TRBJ1-5,13,TRBV6-5,CASMGGGLQPQHF
TRBJ2-2,15,TRBV7-2,CASSLATGGTGELFF
TRBJ2-2,17,TRBV11-3,CASSLVSGQGSTGELFF
TRBJ2-4,15,TRBV6-6,CASSYSGGGGNIQYF
TRBJ1-2,13,TRBV30,CAWSVAGDGGYTF
TRBJ2-7,13,TRBV28,CASRPGGDYEQYF
TRBJ1-1,15,TRBV5-1,CASSLDEGRNTEAFF
TRBJ2-1,21,TRBV5-1,CASSLPNSTLDYLSSYNEQFF
TRBJ2-6,14,TRBV13,CASSLNSGANVLTF
TRBJ1-2,14,TRBV7-9,CASSSQTGGRGYTF
TRBJ1-5,13,TRBV4-3,CASSQDKGQPQHF
TRBJ2-5,16,TRBV7-8,CASSFYTSGGWETQYF
TRBJ2-2,14,TRBV6-2/TRBV6-3,CASIPDGNTGELFF
TRBJ1-2,14,TRBV6-1,CASSEALGGNGYTF
TRBJ1-2,13,TRBV7-3,CASSSGREGQGSF
TRBJ1-2,16,TRBV3-1/TRBV3-2,CASSLSIGGVLGGYTF
TRBJ2-2,15,TRBV2,CASSVNPLNTGELFF
TRBJ1-1,14,TRBV9,CASGPLTVNTEAFF
TRBJ2-7,19,TRBV4-1,CASSQDLLTVRRSSYEQYF
TRBJ2-2,14,TRBV19,CASKLGQGGGELFF
TRBJ1-1,16,TRBV2,CASSEGPRVLNTEAFF
TRBJ1-3,15,TRBV3-1/TRBV3-2,CASSQEKVSGNTIYF
TRBJ2-3,15,TRBV5-4,CASSGVAGGADTQYF
TRBJ1-5,14,TRBV6-5,CASKPGGERQPQHF
TRBJ2-1,14,TRBV5-4,CASSLRGGYNEQFF
TRBJ1-5,15,TRBV19,CASSLGQGFSQPQHF
TRBJ1-2,10,TRBV29-1,CSVGQYGYTF
TRBJ2-1,13,TRBV5-6,CASSYDNRGEQFF
TRBJ1-4,15,TRBV24-1,CATSDGRGSNEKLFF
TRBJ2-1,13,TRBV29-1,CSVETGGYNEQFF
TRBJ2-3,16,TRBV7-2,CASSPPGLAGSDTQYF
TRBJ2-3,14,TRBV12-5,CASGPGQSPYTQYF
TRBJ1-1,15,TRBV19,CASSPPPSLNTEAFF
TRBJ1-1,15,TRBV6-5,CASSFGLRVNTEAFF
TRBJ1-1,16,TRBV7-2,CASSLHRGRGGTEAFF
TRBJ1-5,14,TRBV6-5,CASSRDREDQPQHF
TRBJ2-5,13,TRBV27,CASSLSFRETQYF
TRBJ1-6,16,TRBV27,CASSDQGSSYNSPLHF
TRBJ1-2,13,TRBV12-3/TRBV12-4,CASSLRGSDGYTF
TRBJ1-2,15,TRBV6-1,CASSEPGQGWFGYTF
TRBJ2-7,16,TRBV7-2,CASSLAANTLSYEQYF
TRBJ1-5,13,TRBV29-1,CSVGQQKDQPQHF
TRBJ1-2,13,TRBV19,CASTGTEDYGYTF
TRBJ2-1,13,TRBV5-1,CASSLVGYNEQFF